Sequencing of this T cell receptor (beta chain) was carried out in a study of cytomegalovirus exposure and HLA in healthy donors. Deletions cut 6 bases from V and 5 bases from J, with 13 bases between. Germline assignment: CDR1 SNHLY and CDR2 FYNNEI. CDR3 length equals 14 residues. With 60 Vbeta and 13 Jbeta primers, the PCR was carried out. Profiling relied on immunoSEQ multiplex PCR, and the TCRdb table lists in-frame clones only, not all of them. The sample holds 150,000 to 200,000 clones; 80% are singletons and the top ten take 14%. A few counts support this clone. The sequenced sample was PBMCs. The J gene is TRBJ2-2, the V gene TRBV2; TRBD2 might be the D (5 bases). This clonotype was sampled from a woman in her 40s in good health and CMV-seronegative. The CDR3 loop is CASSLGRGTGELFF. The CDR3 region has the DNA TGTGCCAGCAGCTTAGGCCGGGGTACCGGGGAGCTGTTTTTT.